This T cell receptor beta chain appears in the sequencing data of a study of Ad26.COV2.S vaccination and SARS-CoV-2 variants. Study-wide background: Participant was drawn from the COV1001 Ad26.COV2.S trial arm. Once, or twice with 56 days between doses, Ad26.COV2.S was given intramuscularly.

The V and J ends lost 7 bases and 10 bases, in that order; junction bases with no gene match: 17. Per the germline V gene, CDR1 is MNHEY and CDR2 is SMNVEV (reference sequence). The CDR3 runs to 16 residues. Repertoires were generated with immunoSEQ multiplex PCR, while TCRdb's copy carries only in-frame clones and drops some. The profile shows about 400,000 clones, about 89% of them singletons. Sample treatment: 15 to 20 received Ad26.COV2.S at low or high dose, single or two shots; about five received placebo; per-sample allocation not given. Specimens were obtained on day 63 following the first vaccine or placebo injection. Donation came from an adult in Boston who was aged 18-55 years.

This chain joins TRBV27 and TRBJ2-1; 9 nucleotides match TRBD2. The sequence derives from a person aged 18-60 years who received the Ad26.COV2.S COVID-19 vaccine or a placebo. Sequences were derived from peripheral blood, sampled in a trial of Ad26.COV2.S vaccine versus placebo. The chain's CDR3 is CASTPVAGVTGYEQFF. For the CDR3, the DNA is TGTGCCAGCACCCCTGTAGCGGGAGTGACGGGTTACGAGCAGTTCTTC.